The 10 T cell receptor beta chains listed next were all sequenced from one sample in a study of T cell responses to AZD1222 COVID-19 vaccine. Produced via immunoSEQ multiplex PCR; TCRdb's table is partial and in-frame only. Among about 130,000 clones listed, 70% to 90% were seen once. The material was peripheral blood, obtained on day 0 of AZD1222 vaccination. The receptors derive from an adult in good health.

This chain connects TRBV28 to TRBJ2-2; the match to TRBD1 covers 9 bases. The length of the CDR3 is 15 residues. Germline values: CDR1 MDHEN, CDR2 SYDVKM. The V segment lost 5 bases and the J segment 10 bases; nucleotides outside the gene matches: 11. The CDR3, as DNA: TGTGCCAGCAGTCCGGGGGGACAGGGTAACGAGGAGCTGTTTTTT. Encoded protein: CASSPGGQGNEELFF.

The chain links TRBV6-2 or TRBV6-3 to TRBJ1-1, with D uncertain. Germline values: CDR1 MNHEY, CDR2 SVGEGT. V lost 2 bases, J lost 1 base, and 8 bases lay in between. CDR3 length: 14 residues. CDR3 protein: CASSYIEANTEAFF. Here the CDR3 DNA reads TGTGCCAGCAGTTACATAGAGGCGAACACTGAAGCTTTCTTT.

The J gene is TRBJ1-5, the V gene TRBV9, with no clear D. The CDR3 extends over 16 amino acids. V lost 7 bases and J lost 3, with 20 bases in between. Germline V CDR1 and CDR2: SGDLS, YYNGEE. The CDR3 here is CASDITENRFNQPQHF. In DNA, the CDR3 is TGTGCCAGCGACATCACAGAAAACAGATTCAATCAGCCCCAGCATTTT.

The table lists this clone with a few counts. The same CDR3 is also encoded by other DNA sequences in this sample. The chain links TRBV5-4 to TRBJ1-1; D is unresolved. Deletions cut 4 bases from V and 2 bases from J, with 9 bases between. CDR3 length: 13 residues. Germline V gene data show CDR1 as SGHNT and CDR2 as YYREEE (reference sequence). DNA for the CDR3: TGTGCCAGCAGCGGTCGGGGAAACACTGAAGCTTTCTTT. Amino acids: CASSGRGNTEAFF.

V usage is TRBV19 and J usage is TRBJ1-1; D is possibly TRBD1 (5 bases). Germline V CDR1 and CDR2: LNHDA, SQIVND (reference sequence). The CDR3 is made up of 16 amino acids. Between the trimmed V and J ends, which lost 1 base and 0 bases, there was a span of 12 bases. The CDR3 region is CASSIGAGGLNTEAFF. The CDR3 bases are TGTGCCAGTAGTATAGGGGCCGGGGGACTGAACACTGAAGCTTTCTTT.

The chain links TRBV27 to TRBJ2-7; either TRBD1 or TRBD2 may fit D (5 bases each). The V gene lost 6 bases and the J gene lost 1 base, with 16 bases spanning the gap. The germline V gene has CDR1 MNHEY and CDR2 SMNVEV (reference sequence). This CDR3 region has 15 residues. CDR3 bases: TGTGCCAGCAGCCTAAGACCGGGGACGTCCTACGAGCAGTACTTC. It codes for CASSLRPGTSYEQYF.

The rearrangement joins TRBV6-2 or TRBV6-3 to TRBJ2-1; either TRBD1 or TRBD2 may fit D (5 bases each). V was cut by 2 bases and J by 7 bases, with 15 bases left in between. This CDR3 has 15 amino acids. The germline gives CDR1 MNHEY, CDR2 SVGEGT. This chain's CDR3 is CASSYGGSRANEQFF. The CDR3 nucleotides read TGTGCCAGCAGTTACGGGGGATCCCGGGCGAATGAGCAGTTCTTC.

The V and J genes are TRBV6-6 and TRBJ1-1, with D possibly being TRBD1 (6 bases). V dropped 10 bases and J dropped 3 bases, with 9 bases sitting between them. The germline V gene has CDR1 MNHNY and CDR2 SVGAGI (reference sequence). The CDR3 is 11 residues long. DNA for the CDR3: TGTGCCACCGAGGGGGACACTGAAGCTTTCTTT. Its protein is CATEGDTEAFF.

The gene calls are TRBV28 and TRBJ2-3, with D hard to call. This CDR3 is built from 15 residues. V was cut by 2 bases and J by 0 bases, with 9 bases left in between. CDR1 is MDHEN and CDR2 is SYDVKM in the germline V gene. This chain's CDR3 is CASSLIPSSTDTQYF. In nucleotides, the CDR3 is TGTGCCAGCAGTTTAATCCCCTCTAGCACAGATACGCAGTATTTT.

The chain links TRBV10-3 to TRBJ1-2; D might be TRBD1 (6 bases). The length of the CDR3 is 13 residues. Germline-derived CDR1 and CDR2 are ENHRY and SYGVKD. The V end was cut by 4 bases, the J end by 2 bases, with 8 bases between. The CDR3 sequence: CAISVTGNYGYTF. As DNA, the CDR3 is TGTGCCATCAGTGTAACAGGGAACTATGGCTACACCTTC.